Given below is one T cell receptor beta chain in context. These data belong to a study of blood T cell repertoires in COVID-19. Study as a whole: PBMCs, B-cell-depleted T cells, or T cells were the source of the cDNA or gDNA that made up the material.

V was cut by 3 bases and J by 4 bases, with 18 bases left in between. Germline V gives CDR1 SGHAT, CDR2 FQNNGV. The CDR3 consists of 16 residues. Grouping used clinical history reported by participants in a survey and questionnaire. Exposed participants encountered a COVID-19 case during the 2 weeks preceding study entry. Method: immunoSEQ multiplex PCR; TCRdb's copy keeps in-frame clones and lacks some. This table holds over 130,000 clones, 84% found once. Sequencing was carried out using PBMCs or T cells enriched from blood (not recorded which). This sequence joins TRBV11-2 and TRBJ1-2; possible D gene TRBD1, 6 bases. The clonotype originates from a young woman who had been exposed to COVID-19. CDR3 sequence reads: CASSFLFKTGPYGYTF. CDR3 DNA: TGTGCCAGCAGCTTTTTGTTTAAGACAGGCCCCTATGGCTACACCTTC.